The 12 T cell receptor beta chains given below trace back to one sample, sequenced in a study of identifying expanded T cells in peripheral blood. This table comes from immunoSEQ multiplex PCR, and its TCRdb copy is limited to in-frame clones, with some not included. The data contain under 70,000 clones, 87% of them singletons. Material for sequencing was blood. The source of these receptors is a person between 18 and 70 years old in good health.

The CDR3 loop reads CASSFGTGYGNEQFF. The CDR3 bases are TGTGCCAGCAGCTTTGGAACAGGGTATGGCAATGAGCAGTTCTTC. The chain combines TRBV7-2 with TRBJ2-1, with a possible D match to TRBD1 (6 bases). CDR3 length: 15 residues. Germline CDR1 and CDR2: SGHTA and FQGNSA. V was trimmed by 3 bases and J by 6 bases, leaving 15 bases between them.

The chain combines TRBV28 with TRBJ2-3, with D possibly TRBD2 on 6 matching bases. The CDR3 spans 17 residues. The V and J ends lost 1 base and 2 bases respectively, with 16 bases between them. Germline V gene sequence: CDR1 MDHEN, CDR2 SYDVKM. CDR3 bases: TGTGCCAGCAGTTTATCGGTGAGGGACTGGTCCACAGATACGCAGTATTTT. It translates to CASSLSVRDWSTDTQYF.

The chain links TRBV30 to TRBJ1-6; 9 bases are shared with TRBD1. V lost 2 bases and J lost 1; bases outside the gene matches: 6. The CDR3 totals 17 residues. Germline V gene data show CDR1 as GTSNPN and CDR2 as SVGIG (reference sequence). CDR3 in DNA: TGTGCCTGGAGTTTAAAGACAGGGGGTTCCTATAATTCACCCCTCCACTTT. The encoded protein is CAWSLKTGGSYNSPLHF.

The V and J genes are TRBV19 and TRBJ1-6, with D perhaps TRBD1 (6 bases). This CDR3 comprises 15 residues. Germline CDR1 LNHDA, CDR2 SQIVND (reference sequence). V lost 7 bases, J lost 11 bases, and 21 bases lay in between. The CDR3 bases are TGTGCCAGTACCTTACAGGGTTCATCCTCGACACCCCTCCACTTT. This gives the protein CASTLQGSSSTPLHF.

The V call is TRBV11-3, the J call TRBJ2-6; D is unclear. Germline V CDR1 and CDR2: SGHNT, YENEEA. Trimming shortened V by 0 bases and J by 0 bases, and 0 bases separated the two germline ends. The CDR3 consists of 14 residues. The CDR3 protein is CASSLDSGANVLTF. For the CDR3, the DNA is TGTGCCAGCAGCTTAGACTCTGGGGCCAACGTCCTGACTTTC.

This clone was counted only a few times. This chain joins TRBV4-3 and TRBJ2-7; 11 bases align to TRBD2. Germline-derived CDR1 and CDR2 are LGHNA and YSLEER. The V segment lost 3 bases and the J segment 0 bases; nucleotides outside the gene matches: 1. The CDR3 spans 15 residues. In DNA form, the CDR3 reads TGCGCCAGCAGCCAGGGACTAGCGGACTCCTACGAGCAGTACTTC. This encodes CASSQGLADSYEQYF.

The gene calls are TRBV5-1 and TRBJ2-4, with unresolved D. CDR1 and CDR2 from the germline V gene are SGHRS and YFSETQ. V was shortened by 6 bases and J by 0 bases, with 16 bases between the two germline ends. The CDR3 runs to 16 residues. For the CDR3, the DNA is TGCGCCAGCACCTATGATGATGGCTTAGCCAAAAACATTCAGTACTTC. It codes for CASTYDDGLAKNIQYF.

This clone was observed once. V is TRBV14 and J is TRBJ2-3; 7 positions agree with TRBD1. Trimming at V came to 1 base and at J to 1 base, leaving 2 bases not matched to a gene. The germline V gene has CDR1 SGHDN and CDR2 FVKESK. The CDR3 contains 15 residues. The CDR3 DNA reads TGTGCCAGCAGCCAAGTGGGGACAGGCACAGATACGCAGTATTTT. Its protein product is CASSQVGTGTDTQYF. The whole variable domain, remainder taken from reference TRBV14 and TRBJ2-3, is EAGVTQFPSHSVIEKGQTVTLRCDPISGHDNLYWYRRVMGKEIKFLLHFVKESKQDESGMPNNRFLAERTGGTYSTLKVQPAELEDSGVYFCASSQVGTGTDTQYFGPGTRLTVL.

The V call is TRBV7-6, the J call TRBJ2-1, with 7 bases aligning to TRBD2. CDR1 is SGHVS and CDR2 is FNYEAQ in the germline V gene. V was pared by 2 bases and J by 4 bases, with 14 bases of the junction left unmatched. The CDR3 has 18 residues. CDR3 residues: CASSLLLLAKQSYNEQFF. CDR3 bases: TGTGCCAGCAGCTTACTTTTACTAGCGAAGCAGTCTTACAATGAGCAGTTCTTC.

This clone has just one count. The J gene is TRBJ2-2, the V gene TRBV7-8, with 11 nucleotides matching TRBD2. The germline V gene encodes CDR1 SGHVS and CDR2 FQNEAQ. The CDR3 has 17 residues. Trimming took 5 bases from V and 5 from J; bases not matched to a gene: 10. The CDR3 loop is CASSIPATSGITGELFF. The CDR3 DNA reads as TGTGCCAGCAGCATCCCGGCGACTAGCGGGATTACCGGGGAGCTGTTTTTT.

This chain joins TRBV6-1 and TRBJ2-2; the D is unclear. The V gene lost 6 bases and the J gene lost 5 bases, with 13 bases spanning the gap. The CDR3 sequence is 14 residues long. The germline V gene has CDR1 MNHNS and CDR2 SASEGT. The CDR3 DNA reads TGTGCCAGCAGCTTAGAACTCCTGACCGGGGAGCTGTTTTTT. It encodes CASSLELLTGELFF.

This chain uses TRBV9 with TRBJ2-7, with a tentative D call TRBD1 (5 bases). CDR1 SGDLS and CDR2 YYNGEE come from the germline V gene. Trimming pared 0 bases from V and 3 bases from J, leaving 10 bases between. The CDR3 runs to 14 residues. As DNA, the CDR3 is TGTGCCAGCAGCGTAGAGGGGCTTGGCTACGAGCAGTACTTC. Its translation: CASSVEGLGYEQYF. Variable domain in full (rest from reference TRBV9 and TRBJ2-7): DSGVTQTPKHLITATGQRVTLRCSPRSGDLSVYWYQQSLDQGLQFLIQYYNGEERAKGNILERFSAQQFPDLHSELNLSSLELGDSALYFCASSVEGLGYEQYFGPGTRLTVT.